The clone carrying this TCR beta chain has just a few counts. The data derive from a study of OX40 agonist ivuxolimab in advanced cancers. Study overall: Enrolled patients in dose escalation had cancers that were hepatocellular carcinoma, melanoma, renal cell or head and neck cancer.

The repertoire was sequenced with immunoSEQ multiplex PCR; TCRdb's copy has only in-frame clones and lacks some. The sample has roughly 11,000 clones, about 80% seen once; the top ten hold roughly 31%. V lost 4 bases, J lost 13 bases, and 10 bases lay in between. Germline CDR1 is SQVTM and CDR2 is ANQGSEA. This CDR3 contains 9 residues. Specimen: CD4+ or CD8+ T cells sorted from blood, collected in a trial of the OX40 agonist ivuxolimab. This chain joins TRBV29-1 and TRBJ1-2; tentative D call: TRBD1 (5 bases). The clonotype comes from an adult with an advanced solid tumor such as melanoma, head and neck, liver or kidney cancer. CDR3 nucleotides: TGCAGCGTTGGTAGGGGCCGCACCTTC. Translating it yields CSVGRGRTF. The complete variable domain, with remaining parts taken from reference TRBV29-1 and TRBJ1-2, reads SAVISQKPSRDICQRGTSLTIQCQVDSQVTMMFWYRQQPGQSLTLIATANQGSEATYESGFVIDKFPISRPNLTFSTLTVSNMSPEDSSIYLCSVGRGRTFGSGTRLTVV.